This T cell receptor (beta chain) is drawn from a study of blood T cell repertoires in COVID-19. Study context: COVID-19 samples, acute and convalescent, were from the United States, Italy and Spain. T cells, B-cell-depleted T cells, or PBMCs provided the cDNA or gDNA that served as material.

In the authors' methods: Amplification from reference gene primers served as the basis for estimated nucleated cell counts. Sequencing was performed with immunoSEQ multiplex PCR; in TCRdb, only in-frame clones are kept and a portion is missing. D and trimming come from the DNA, and the V and J calls and clone size come from that table. The sample holds fewer than 90,000 clones, about 89% seen once. The CDR3 is 16 residues long. V lost 2 bases and J 0 bases, leaving 13 bases between the germline ends. Germline lookup yields CDR1 MDHEN and CDR2 SYDVKM. This rearrangement joins TRBV28 to TRBJ2-5, with D maybe TRBD1 (6 bases). The receptor was derived from a man in his forties or fifties with active or convalescent COVID-19. Sequenced material: peripheral blood. In DNA form, the CDR3 reads TGTGCCAGCAGTTTAGGAGGCAGGGGTAACCAAGAGACCCAGTACTTC. Its protein product is CASSLGGRGNQETQYF.